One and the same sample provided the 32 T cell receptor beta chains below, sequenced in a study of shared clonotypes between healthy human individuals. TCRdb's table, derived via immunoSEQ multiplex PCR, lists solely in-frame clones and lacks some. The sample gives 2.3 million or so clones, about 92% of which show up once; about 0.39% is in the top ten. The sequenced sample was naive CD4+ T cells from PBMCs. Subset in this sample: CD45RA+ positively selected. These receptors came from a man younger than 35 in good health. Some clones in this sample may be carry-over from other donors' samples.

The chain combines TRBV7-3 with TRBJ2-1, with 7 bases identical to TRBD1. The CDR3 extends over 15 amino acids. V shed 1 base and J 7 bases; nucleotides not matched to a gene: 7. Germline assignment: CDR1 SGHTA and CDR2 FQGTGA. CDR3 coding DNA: TGTGCCAGCAGCTTAAAGGGGGCTTCCGCAAATGAGCAGTTCTTC. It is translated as CASSLKGASANEQFF.

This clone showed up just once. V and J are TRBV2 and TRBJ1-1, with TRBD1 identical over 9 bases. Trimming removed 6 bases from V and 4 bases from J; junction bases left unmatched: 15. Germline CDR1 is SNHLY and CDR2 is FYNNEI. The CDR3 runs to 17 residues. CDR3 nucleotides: TGTGCCAGCAGCGAACAGGGGGCCATCCCGAGGGGCACTGAAGCTTTCTTT. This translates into CASSEQGAIPRGTEAFF.

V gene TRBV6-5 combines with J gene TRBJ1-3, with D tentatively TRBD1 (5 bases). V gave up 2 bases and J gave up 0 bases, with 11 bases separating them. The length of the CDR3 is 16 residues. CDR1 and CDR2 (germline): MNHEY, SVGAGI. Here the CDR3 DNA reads TGTGCCAGCAGTTACCGGGACGGACGCTCTGGAAACACCATATATTTT. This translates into CASSYRDGRSGNTIYF.

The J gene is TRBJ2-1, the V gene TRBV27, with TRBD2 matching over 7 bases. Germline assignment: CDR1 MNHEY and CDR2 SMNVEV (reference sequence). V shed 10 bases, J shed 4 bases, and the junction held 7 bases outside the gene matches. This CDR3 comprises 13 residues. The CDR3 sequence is CATKRDPYNEQFF. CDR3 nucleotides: TGTGCCACCAAGCGGGACCCATACAATGAGCAGTTCTTC.

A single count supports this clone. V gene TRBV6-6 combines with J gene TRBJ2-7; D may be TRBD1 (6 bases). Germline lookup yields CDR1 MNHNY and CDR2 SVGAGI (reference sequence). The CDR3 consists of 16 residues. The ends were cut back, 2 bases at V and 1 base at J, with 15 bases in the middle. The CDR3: CASSYPRGRESYEQYF. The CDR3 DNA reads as TGTGCCAGCAGTTACCCCAGGGGAAGGGAATCCTACGAGCAGTACTTC.

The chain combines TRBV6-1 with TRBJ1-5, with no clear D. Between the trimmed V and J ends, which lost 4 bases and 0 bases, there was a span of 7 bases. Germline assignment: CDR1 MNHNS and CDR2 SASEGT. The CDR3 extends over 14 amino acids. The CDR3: CASSGGLSNQPQHF. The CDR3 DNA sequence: TGTGCCAGCAGTGGCGGTCTTAGCAATCAGCCCCAGCATTTT.

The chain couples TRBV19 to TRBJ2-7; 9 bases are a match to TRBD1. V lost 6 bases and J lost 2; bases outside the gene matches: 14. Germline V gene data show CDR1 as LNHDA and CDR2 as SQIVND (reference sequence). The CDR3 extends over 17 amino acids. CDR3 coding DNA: TGTGCCAGTAGCGGGCCCCTAGCGACAGGGGGAACCTACGAGCAGTACTTC. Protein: CASSGPLATGGTYEQYF. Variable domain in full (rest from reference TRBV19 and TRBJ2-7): DGGITQSPKYLFRKEGQNVTLSCEQNLNHDAMYWYRQDPGQGLRLIYYSQIVNDFQKGDIAEGYSVSREKKESFPLTVTSAQKNPTAFYLCASSGPLATGGTYEQYFGPGTRLTVT.

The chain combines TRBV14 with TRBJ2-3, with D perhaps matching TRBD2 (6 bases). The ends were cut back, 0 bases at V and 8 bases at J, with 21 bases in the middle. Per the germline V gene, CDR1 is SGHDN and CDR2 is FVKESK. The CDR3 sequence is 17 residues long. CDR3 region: CASSQDLGTPAIGTQYF. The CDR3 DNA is TGTGCCAGCAGCCAAGATCTTGGGACTCCCGCCATTGGTACGCAGTATTTT. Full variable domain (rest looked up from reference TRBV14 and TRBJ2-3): EAGVTQFPSHSVIEKGQTVTLRCDPISGHDNLYWYRRVMGKEIKFLLHFVKESKQDESGMPNNRFLAERTGGTYSTLKVQPAELEDSGVYFCASSQDLGTPAIGTQYFGPGTRLTVL.

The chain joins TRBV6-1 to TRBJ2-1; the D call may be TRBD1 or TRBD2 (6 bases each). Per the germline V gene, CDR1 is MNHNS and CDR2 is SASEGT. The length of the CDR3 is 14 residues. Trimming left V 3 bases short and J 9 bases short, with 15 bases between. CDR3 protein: CASSDTGGGREQFF. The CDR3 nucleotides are TGTGCCAGCAGTGATACCGGAGGGGGACGTGAGCAGTTCTTC.

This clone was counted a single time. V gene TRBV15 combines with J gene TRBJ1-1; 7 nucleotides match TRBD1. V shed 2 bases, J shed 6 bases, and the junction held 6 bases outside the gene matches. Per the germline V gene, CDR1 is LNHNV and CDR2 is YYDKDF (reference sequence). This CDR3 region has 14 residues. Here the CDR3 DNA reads TGTGCCACCAGCAGAATTGACAGGGTGCCTGAAGCTTTCTTT. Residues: CATSRIDRVPEAFF.

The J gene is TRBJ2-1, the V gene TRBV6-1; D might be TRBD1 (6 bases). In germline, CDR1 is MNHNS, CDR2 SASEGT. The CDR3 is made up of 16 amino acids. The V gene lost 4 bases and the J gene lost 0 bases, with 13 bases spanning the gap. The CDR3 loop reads CASSARGHRSYNEQFF. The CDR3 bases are TGTGCCAGCAGTGCCAGGGGACACCGCTCCTACAATGAGCAGTTCTTC.

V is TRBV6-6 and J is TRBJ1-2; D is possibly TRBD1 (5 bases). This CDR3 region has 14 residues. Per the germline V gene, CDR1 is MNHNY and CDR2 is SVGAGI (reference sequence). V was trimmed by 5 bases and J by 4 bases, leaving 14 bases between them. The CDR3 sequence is CASSLGRGGYGYTF. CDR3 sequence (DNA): TGTGCCAGCAGTCTCGGTAGGGGCGGCTATGGCTACACCTTC.

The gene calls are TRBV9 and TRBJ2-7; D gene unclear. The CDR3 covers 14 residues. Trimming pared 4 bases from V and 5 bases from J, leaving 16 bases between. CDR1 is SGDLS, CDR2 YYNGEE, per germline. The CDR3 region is CASSPSPLVDEQYF. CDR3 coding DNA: TGTGCCAGCAGCCCCTCCCCTCTAGTAGACGAGCAGTACTTC.

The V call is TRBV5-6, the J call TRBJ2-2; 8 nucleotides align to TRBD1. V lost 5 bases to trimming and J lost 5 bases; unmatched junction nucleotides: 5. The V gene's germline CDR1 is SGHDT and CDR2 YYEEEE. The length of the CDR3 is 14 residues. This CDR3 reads CASRTTGETGELFF. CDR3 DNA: TGTGCCAGCAGGACGACAGGGGAAACCGGGGAGCTGTTTTTT.

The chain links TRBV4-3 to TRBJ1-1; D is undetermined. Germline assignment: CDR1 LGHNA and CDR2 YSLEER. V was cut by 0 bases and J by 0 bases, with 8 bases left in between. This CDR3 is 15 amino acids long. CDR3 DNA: TGCGCCAGCAGCCAAGAGGGAACAGTGAACACTGAAGCTTTCTTT. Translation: CASSQEGTVNTEAFF.

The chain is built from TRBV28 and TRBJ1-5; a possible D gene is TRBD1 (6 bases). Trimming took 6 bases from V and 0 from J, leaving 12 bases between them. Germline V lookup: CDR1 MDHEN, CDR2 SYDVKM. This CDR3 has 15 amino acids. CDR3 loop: CASRGQDSSNQPQHF. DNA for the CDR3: TGTGCCAGCAGGGGGCAGGACAGTAGCAATCAGCCCCAGCATTTT.

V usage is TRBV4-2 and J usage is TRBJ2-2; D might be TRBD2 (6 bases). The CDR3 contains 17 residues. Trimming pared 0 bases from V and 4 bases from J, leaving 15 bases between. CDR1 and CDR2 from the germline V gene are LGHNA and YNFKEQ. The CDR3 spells CASSQEPPGAVTGELFF. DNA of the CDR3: TGTGCCAGCAGCCAAGAACCCCCGGGAGCCGTCACCGGGGAGCTGTTTTTT.

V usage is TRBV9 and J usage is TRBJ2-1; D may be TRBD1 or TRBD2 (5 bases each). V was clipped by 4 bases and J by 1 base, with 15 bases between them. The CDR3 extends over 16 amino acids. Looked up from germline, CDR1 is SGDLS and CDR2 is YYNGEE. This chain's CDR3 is CASSPRDRRSYNEQFF. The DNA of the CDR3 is TGTGCCAGCAGCCCTCGGGACCGAAGGTCCTACAATGAGCAGTTCTTC. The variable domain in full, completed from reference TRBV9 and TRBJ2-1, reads DSGVTQTPKHLITATGQRVTLRCSPRSGDLSVYWYQQSLDQGLQFLIQYYNGEERAKGNILERFSAQQFPDLHSELNLSSLELGDSALYFCASSPRDRRSYNEQFFGPGTRLTVL.

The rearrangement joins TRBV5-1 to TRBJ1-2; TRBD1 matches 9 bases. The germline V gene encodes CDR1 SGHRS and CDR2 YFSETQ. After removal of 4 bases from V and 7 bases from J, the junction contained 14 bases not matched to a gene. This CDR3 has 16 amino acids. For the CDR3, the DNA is TGCGCCAGCAGCATTTATTACACAGGGGGCTCTTCTGGCTACACCTTC. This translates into CASSIYYTGGSSGYTF.

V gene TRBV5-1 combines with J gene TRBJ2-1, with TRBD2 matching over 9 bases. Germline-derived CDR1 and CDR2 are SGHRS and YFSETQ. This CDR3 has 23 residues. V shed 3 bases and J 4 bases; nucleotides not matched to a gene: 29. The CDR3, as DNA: TGCGCCAGCAGCTCTCGAATTCTACTTGGCATAGCGGGAGAGCCCAGACCATACAATGAGCAGTTCTTC. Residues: CASSSRILLGIAGEPRPYNEQFF.

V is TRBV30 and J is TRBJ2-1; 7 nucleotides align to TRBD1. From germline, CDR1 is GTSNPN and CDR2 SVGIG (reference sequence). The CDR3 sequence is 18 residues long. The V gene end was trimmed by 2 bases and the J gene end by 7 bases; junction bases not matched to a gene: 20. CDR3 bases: TGTGCCTGGAGTCCTTCCCTGACTGCCTCTACCAGGGGGAATGAGCAGTTCTTC. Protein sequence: CAWSPSLTASTRGNEQFF.

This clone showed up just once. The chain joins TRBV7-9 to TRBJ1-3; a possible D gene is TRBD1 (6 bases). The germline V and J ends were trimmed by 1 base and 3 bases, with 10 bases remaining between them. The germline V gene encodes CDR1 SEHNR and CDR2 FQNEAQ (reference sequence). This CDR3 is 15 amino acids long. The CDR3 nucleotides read TGTGCCAGCAGCTTAGACGGGGGCGGTGGAAACACCATATATTTT. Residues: CASSLDGGGGNTIYF.

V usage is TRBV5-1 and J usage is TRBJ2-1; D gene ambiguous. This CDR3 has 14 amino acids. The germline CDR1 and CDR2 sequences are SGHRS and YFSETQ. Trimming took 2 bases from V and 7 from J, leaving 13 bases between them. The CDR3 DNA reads TGCGCCAGCAGCTTTGGCACGATGGGTAATGAGCAGTTCTTC. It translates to CASSFGTMGNEQFF.

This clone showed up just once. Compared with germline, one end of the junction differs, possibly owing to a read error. For the CDR3, the DNA is TGTGCCAGCAGCACAGGAGGGGGATGGCCCACCTTT. Its protein product is CASSTGGGWPTF. The chain couples TRBV7-9 to TRBJ2-3, with D perhaps matching TRBD1 or TRBD2 (6 bases each). CDR3 length: 12 residues. Germline CDR1 reads SEHNR; CDR2 reads FQNEAQ (reference sequence).

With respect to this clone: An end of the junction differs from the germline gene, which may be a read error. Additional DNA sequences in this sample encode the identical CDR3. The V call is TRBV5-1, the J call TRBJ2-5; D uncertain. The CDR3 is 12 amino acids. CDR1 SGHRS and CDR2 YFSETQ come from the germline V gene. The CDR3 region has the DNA TGTGCCAGCAGCCCCAACCAAGAGACCCAGTACTTC. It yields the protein CASSPNQETQYF.

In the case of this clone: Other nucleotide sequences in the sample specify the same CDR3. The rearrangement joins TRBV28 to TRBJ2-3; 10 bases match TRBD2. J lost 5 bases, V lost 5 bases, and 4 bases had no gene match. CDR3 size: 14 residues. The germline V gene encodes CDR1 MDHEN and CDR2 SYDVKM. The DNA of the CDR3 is TGTGCCAGCAGTCTTCTAGCGGGAGTAGATACGCAGTATTTT. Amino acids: CASSLLAGVDTQYF.

CDR3 protein: CASSLLSGRHEQFF. The DNA for the CDR3 is TGTGCCAGCAGTTTACTTAGCGGGAGGCATGAGCAGTTCTTC. V usage is TRBV28 and J usage is TRBJ2-1; 10 bases are a match to TRBD2. V dropped 2 bases and J dropped 8; count of bases not matched to a gene: 3. The germline V gene has CDR1 MDHEN and CDR2 SYDVKM. The CDR3 loop spans 14 amino acids.

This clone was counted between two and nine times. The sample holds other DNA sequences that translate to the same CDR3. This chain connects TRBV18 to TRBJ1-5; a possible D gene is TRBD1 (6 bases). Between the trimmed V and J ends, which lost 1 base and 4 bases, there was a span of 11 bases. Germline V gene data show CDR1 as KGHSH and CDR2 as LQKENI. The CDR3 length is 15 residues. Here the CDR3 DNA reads TGTGCCAGCTCACCACTACAGGGCCCAAATCAGCCCCAGCATTTT. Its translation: CASSPLQGPNQPQHF.

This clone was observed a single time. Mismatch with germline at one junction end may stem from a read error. Here the CDR3 reads CTSSTLAEQYF. CDR3 sequence (DNA): TGTACCAGCAGTACCCTAGCGGAGCAGTACTTC. V usage is TRBV6-6 and J usage is TRBJ2-7; TRBD2 might be the D (6 bases). This CDR3 is built from 11 residues. The germline CDR1 and CDR2 sequences are MNHNY and SVGAGI (reference sequence).

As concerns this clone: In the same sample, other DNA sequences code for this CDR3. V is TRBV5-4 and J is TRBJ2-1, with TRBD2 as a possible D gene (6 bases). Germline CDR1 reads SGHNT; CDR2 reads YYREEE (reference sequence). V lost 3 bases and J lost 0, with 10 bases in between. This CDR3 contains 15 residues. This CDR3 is CASSSSRGSYNEQFF. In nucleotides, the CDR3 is TGTGCCAGCAGCTCCTCGCGGGGCTCCTACAATGAGCAGTTCTTC.

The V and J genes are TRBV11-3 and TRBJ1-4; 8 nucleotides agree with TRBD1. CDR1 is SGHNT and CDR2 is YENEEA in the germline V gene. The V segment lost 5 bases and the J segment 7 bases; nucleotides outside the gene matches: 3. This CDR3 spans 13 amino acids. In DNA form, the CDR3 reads TGTGCCAGCAGCCAGGGGGCGGGTGAAAAACTGTTTTTT. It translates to CASSQGAGEKLFF.

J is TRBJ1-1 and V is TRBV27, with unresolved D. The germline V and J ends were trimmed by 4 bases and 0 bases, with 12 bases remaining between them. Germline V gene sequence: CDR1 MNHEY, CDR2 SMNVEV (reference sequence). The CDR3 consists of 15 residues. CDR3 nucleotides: TGTGCCAGCAGTTCCTCGTGGGTCATGAACACTGAAGCTTTCTTT. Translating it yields CASSSSWVMNTEAFF.